These T cell receptor beta chains were read from a single sample in a study of T cell repertoires in cytomegalovirus infection. TCRdb reprocessed the reads with MiXCR, giving one entry per CDR3 protein. The sample has around 210,000 distinct CDR3 sequences, about 5.9% seen once. Sequencing used PBMCs. The origin of the receptors is a human donor in good health (CMV status not recorded). Some clones in this sample may be carry-over from other donors' samples. Each CDR3 is given with its conserved first and last residue. Fields, in order: J gene, clone size, V gene, D gene, CDR3 DNA, CDR3 protein. The D gene is left open where the match is weak. Clone size is given for some rows only: seen once, a few or many times, or a class if the clone is expanded.

TRBJ1-6	many	TRBV6-2/TRBV6-3	-	TGTGCCAGCGCAGTTCTGAGGGGGTCGGCCGCACCCCTCCACTTT	CASAVLRGSAAPLHF
TRBJ1-4	many	TRBV7-2	TRBD1	TGTGCCAGCAGCCGACAGGGGAATAAACTGTTTTTT	CASSRQGNKLFF
TRBJ2-5	many	TRBV29-1	-	TGCAGCGTTGCTCGGGGTCGGGAGACCCAGTACTTC	CSVARGRETQYF
TRBJ2-7	many	TRBV12-3/TRBV12-4	-	TGTGCCAGCAGTCTATTGAGGGTGGCCGAGCAGTACTTC	CASSLLRVAEQYF
TRBJ1-6	-	TRBV6-5	-	TGTGCCAGCCTCGACCTCGTCAAAAATTCACCCCTCCACTTT	CASLDLVKNSPLHF
TRBJ2-1	many	TRBV7-2	-	TGTGCCAGCAGCTCCGGCCTGGGGGTGGGCAATGAGCAGTTCTTC	CASSSGLGVGNEQFF
TRBJ1-6	-	TRBV5-1	-	TGCGCCAGCAGCGCGGACGGGGAGGCGCCCCTCCACTTT	CASSADGEAPLHF
TRBJ1-1	many	TRBV4-1	-	TGCGCCAGCAGCCAGCTCGACCTGGTTGCATCGGGCACTGAAGCTTTCTTT	CASSQLDLVASGTEAFF
TRBJ1-1	few	TRBV6-5	-	TGTGCCAGCAGTTTTCACAGTAAAACGAACACTGAAGCTTTCTTT	CASSFHSKTNTEAFF
TRBJ1-2	many	TRBV27	-	TGTGCCAGCAGTTCGCAGGGCTTAAAGTACACCTTC	CASSSQGLKYTF
TRBJ2-3	many	TRBV28	-	TGTGCCAGCAGTTTATGGTCGGGAGATACGCAGTATTTT	CASSLWSGDTQYF
TRBJ2-6	-	TRBV20-1	-	TGCAGTGCTGTGACAGCTTCTGGGGCCAACGTCCTGACTTTC	CSAVTASGANVLTF
TRBJ1-1	many	TRBV24-1	-	TGTGCCACCAGTGTCCGGTCGGCGACTGAAGCTTTCTTT	CATSVRSATEAFF
TRBJ1-1	-	TRBV12-3/TRBV12-4	-	TGTGCCAGCAGTTTAGTTCCGGGAAACACTGAAGCTTTCTTT	CASSLVPGNTEAFF
TRBJ2-3	many	TRBV15	-	TGTGCCACCAGCAGAGGCGTCAAAGATACGCAGTATTTT	CATSRGVKDTQYF
TRBJ1-2	few	TRBV2	-	TGTGCCAGCAGTGGAAGACCGGGGAGAGGCTACACCTTC	CASSGRPGRGYTF
TRBJ2-5	many	TRBV12-3/TRBV12-4	-	TGTGCCAGCAGTTTAATACTCGAAGGGACCCAGTACTTC	CASSLILEGTQYF
TRBJ2-3	many	TRBV28	-	TGTGCCAGCAGCGTACAGGGACCGGCAGATACGCAGTATTTT	CASSVQGPADTQYF
TRBJ1-1	many	TRBV7-2	-	TGTGCCAGCAGCTTAGGTCCCAGGGAAGCTTTCTTT	CASSLGPREAFF
TRBJ1-5	many	TRBV6-1	-	TGTGCCGGGGGATTCGATCAGCCCCAGCATTTT	CAGGFDQPQHF
TRBJ2-1	many	TRBV9	TRBD2	TGTGCCAGCAGCGTAGGACTAGCGGGGGCCGGAACCTACAATGAGCAGTTCTTC	CASSVGLAGAGTYNEQFF
TRBJ1-1	many	TRBV4-3	-	TGCGCCAGCAGCCAATCGGGCCGCCTTTCTGAAGCTTTCTTT	CASSQSGRLSEAFF
TRBJ1-1	many	TRBV7-2	-	TGTGCCAGCAGCTTAGAAGGCCCCCTGGGAGCTTTCTTT	CASSLEGPLGAFF
TRBJ2-2	many	TRBV6-1	TRBD2	TGTGCCAGCAGTTTTCTAGCGGGGGGGCGATCCGGGGAGCTGTTTTTT	CASSFLAGGRSGELFF
TRBJ1-1	few	TRBV29-1	-	TGCAGCGCTGAGACAGGAGTGAACACTGAAGCTTTCTTT	CSAETGVNTEAFF
TRBJ2-2	many	TRBV6-6	-	TGTGCCAGCAGTTACTCGATGACGAGCGTCGCCGGGGAGCTGTTTTTT	CASSYSMTSVAGELFF
TRBJ2-3	medium-sized	TRBV7-2	-	TGTGCCAGCAGCTCCCCCTGGGGGACCACAGATACGCAGTATTTT	CASSSPWGTTDTQYF
TRBJ1-3	-	TRBV6-8	TRBD1	TGTGCCAGCAGTTACTCGAGGGACAGGGTTCACACCATATATTTT	CASSYSRDRVHTIYF
TRBJ2-3	-	TRBV5-1	-	TGCGCCAGCAGCCAGGGAATACCGGGGGATACGCAGTATTTT	CASSQGIPGDTQYF
TRBJ2-1	-	TRBV9	TRBD2	TGTGCCAGCAGCCCACCCGGGGAGGGCCGAACGCAGTTCTTC	CASSPPGEGRTQFF
TRBJ2-7	many	TRBV11-2	TRBD2	TGTGCCAGCAGCTTAGGGTTGGCGGGGGGGAGAGAGCAGTACTTC	CASSLGLAGGREQYF
TRBJ1-2	many	TRBV7-2	-	TGTGCCAGCAGCCCGCAGGGAATCGGCCATGGCTACACCTTC	CASSPQGIGHGYTF
TRBJ1-2	many	TRBV29-1	TRBD1	TGCAGCGTAGAATTTACCGGGACAGGGGTCGATGGCTACACCTTC	CSVEFTGTGVDGYTF
TRBJ1-5	few	TRBV20-1	TRBD1	TGCAGTGCTAGAGGGCAGGGGGTCGATCAGCCCCAGCATTTT	CSARGQGVDQPQHF
TRBJ2-1	many	TRBV29-1	TRBD2	TGCAGCGCCCGGACTAGCTACGACAATGAGCAGTTCTTC	CSARTSYDNEQFF
TRBJ1-6	many	TRBV20-1	-	TGCAGTGCGGAGATGGACCAGGGATCACCCCTCCACTTT	CSAEMDQGSPLHF
TRBJ2-1	many	TRBV6-2/TRBV6-3	TRBD2	TGTGCCAGCAGTTACTCGATAAGCGGGGTATACAATGAGCAGTTCTTC	CASSYSISGVYNEQFF
TRBJ2-2	few	TRBV4-3	TRBD1	TGCGCCAGCAGCCAAAAGACAGGGGCCGCCACCGGGGAGCTGTTTTTT	CASSQKTGAATGELFF
TRBJ2-1	many	TRBV5-1	TRBD1	TGCGCCAGCAGCTACCTGGGGACAGCCAGCTACAATGAGCAGTTCTTC	CASSYLGTASYNEQFF
TRBJ2-1	-	TRBV5-1	-	TGCGCCAGCCAGGTGGCCGCCGATGAGCAGTTCTTC	CASQVAADEQFF
TRBJ2-2	-	TRBV10-3	-	TGTGCCATCAGTGGGGGGTACACCGGGGAGCTGTTTTTT	CAISGGYTGELFF
TRBJ1-1	once	TRBV12-3/TRBV12-4	-	TGTGCCAGCAGTTTCATGGAATACACTGAAGCTTTCTTT	CASSFMEYTEAFF
TRBJ2-7	many	TRBV6-2/TRBV6-3	TRBD1	TGTGCCAGCAGGGCCTTGACAGGGAATACCGGCGAGCAGTACTTC	CASRALTGNTGEQYF
TRBJ2-7	few	TRBV20-1	TRBD1	TGCAGTGCTAGAGATAGGCGGACAGGTAGAGGAGAGCAGTACTTC	CSARDRRTGRGEQYF
TRBJ2-2	few	TRBV29-1	-	TGCAGCGTTACGGACAGCACCGGGGAGCTGTTTTTT	CSVTDSTGELFF
TRBJ1-1	many	TRBV7-2	TRBD1	TGTGCCAGCAGCTTTAGGACAGGGTGGGGGACTGAAGCTTTCTTT	CASSFRTGWGTEAFF
TRBJ2-7	-	TRBV18	TRBD1	TGTGCCAGCTCACCAAGACAGGGTAACCACGAGCAGTACTTC	CASSPRQGNHEQYF
TRBJ1-2	many	TRBV29-1	TRBD1	TGCAGCGTTAACCCTGGGACAGGGGACTATGGCTACACCTTC	CSVNPGTGDYGYTF
TRBJ1-1	many	TRBV2	-	TGTGCCAGCAGCGACGTCTCGGCAGCAAACACTGAAGCTTTCTTT	CASSDVSAANTEAFF